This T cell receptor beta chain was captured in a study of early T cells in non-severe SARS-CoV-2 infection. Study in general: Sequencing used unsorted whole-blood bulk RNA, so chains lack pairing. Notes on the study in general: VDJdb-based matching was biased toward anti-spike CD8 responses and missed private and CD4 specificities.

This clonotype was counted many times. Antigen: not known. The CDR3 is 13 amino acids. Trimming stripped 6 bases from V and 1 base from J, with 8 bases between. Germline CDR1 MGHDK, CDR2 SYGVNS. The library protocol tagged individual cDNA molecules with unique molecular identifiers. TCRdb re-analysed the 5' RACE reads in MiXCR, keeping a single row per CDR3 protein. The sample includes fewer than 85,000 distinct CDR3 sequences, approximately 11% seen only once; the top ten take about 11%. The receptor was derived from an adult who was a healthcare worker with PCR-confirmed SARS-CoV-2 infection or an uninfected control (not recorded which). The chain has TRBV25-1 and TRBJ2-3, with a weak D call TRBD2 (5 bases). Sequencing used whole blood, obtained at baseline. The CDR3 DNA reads TGTGCCAGCAGCCGGGGAGGCACAGATACGCAGTATTTT. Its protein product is CASSRGGTDTQYF. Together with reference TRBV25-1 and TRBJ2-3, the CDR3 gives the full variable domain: EADIYQTPRYLVIGTGKKITLECSQTMGHDKMYWYQQDPGMELHLIHYSYGVNSTEKGDLSSESTVSRIRTEHFPLTLESARPSHTSQYLCASSRGGTDTQYFGPGTRLTVL.